Sequencing of this T cell receptor (beta chain) was carried out in a study of T cells in localized non-small cell lung cancer (dated by TCRdb to the early 2020s). With respect to the entire study: The study examined T cell repertoires in approximately 240 patients with early-stage NSCLC and compared tumors with uninvolved tumor-adjacent lungs. All 220 or so NSCLC patients in the cohort were treatment-naive and had localized lung tumors that were resected. The mean age of the NSCLC patients was around 65 years, with about 120 men and nearly 110 women. The full study reports these points: Of the top 100 tumor clones, a median of about 53 were detected in paired uninvolved adjacent lung; under 35 were also among that lung's top 100. The highest T cell clonality was observed in uninvolved tumor-adjacent lung, where clonality exceeded that of tumor, suggesting that antigenic responses were more focused in uninvolved tumor-adjacent lung. Because multi-region sequencing of the tumors was not done, intratumor heterogeneity could not be ruled out. Because of the exploratory design, TCR variables were selected using unadjusted p-values without false-discovery rate correction. Longer overall survival was associated with higher blood T cell density, whereas shorter survival was associated with higher adjacent-lung clonality.

The immunoSEQ Assay was used to sequence TCR beta CDR3 regions from DNA. The study's own analysis went as follows. T cell density was computed as TCR beta template counts normalized to usable DNA estimated by amplifying housekeeping genes. The preseqR package was used to estimate richness by extrapolating to 400,000 templates for PBMC samples and to 120,000 templates for tissue samples. Clonality was defined as one minus Pielou's evenness. Differential abundance testing on productive amino-acid clonotypes, with a minimum total count of 5 and an alpha of 0.1, was used to identify tissue-enriched TCRs. The Jaccard Index and the Morisita Overlap Index were used to quantify repertoire overlap between compartments. GLIPH clustered TCR beta CDR3s with public tetramer-defined viral CDR3s; viral motifs required at least three viral sequences plus V-gene enrichment. TCRdb holds this immuneACCESS table with in-frame rearrangements only. Some clones are missing; in checked studies, unresolved V genes explain under half, and the rest has no known cause. The V and J calls and clone size were taken over from that table, and D and trimming were inferred from the DNA. For this sample the table gives 31,000 or so clones, of which roughly nine tenths were detected only once. Clones ranked in the top ten supply around a tenth of the sample.

With respect to this clone: The antigen it recognizes is unknown. Base qualities are not provided; no much larger clone lies one nucleotide away.

At diagnosis, tumor, uninvolved tumor-adjacent lung and peripheral blood were collected and then preserved as a mix of FFPE and fresh-frozen material. For TCR repertoire profiling, blood samples were analyzed in the form of peripheral blood mononuclear cells. Trimming leaves V shorter by 2 bases and J shorter by 9 bases, with the junction holding 5 bases beyond the gene matches. The CDR3 runs 14 amino acids, cysteine and phenylalanine included. Only CDR3 DNA remains: 42 bases, in frame from the first base. Taken from the germline V gene, the CDR1 and CDR2 loops are SGHVS and FNYEAQ. The V and J segments used are TRBV7-6 and TRBJ2-1; 9 junctional bases match TRBD2. The sequencing used peripheral blood, collected before any cancer treatment. The sequence derives from a woman between 35 and 75 years old with stage I lung adenocarcinoma. The CDR3: CASSLLAGYSEQFF. The nucleotide sequence reads as follows: TGTGCCAGCAGCTTACTAGCGGGGTATAGTGAGCAGTTCTTC.